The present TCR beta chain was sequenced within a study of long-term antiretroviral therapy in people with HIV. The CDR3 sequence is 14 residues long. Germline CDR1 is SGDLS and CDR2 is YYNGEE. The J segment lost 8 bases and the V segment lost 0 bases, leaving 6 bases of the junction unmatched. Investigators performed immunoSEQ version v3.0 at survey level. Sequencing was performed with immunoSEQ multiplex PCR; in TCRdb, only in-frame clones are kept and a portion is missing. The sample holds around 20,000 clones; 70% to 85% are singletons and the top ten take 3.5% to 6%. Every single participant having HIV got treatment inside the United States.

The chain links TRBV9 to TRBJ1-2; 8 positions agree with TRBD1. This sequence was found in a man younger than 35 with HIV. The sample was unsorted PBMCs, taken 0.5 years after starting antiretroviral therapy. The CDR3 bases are TGTGCCAGCAGCGTAGACAGGGGGATGAGGGGCTACACCTTC. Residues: CASSVDRGMRGYTF.